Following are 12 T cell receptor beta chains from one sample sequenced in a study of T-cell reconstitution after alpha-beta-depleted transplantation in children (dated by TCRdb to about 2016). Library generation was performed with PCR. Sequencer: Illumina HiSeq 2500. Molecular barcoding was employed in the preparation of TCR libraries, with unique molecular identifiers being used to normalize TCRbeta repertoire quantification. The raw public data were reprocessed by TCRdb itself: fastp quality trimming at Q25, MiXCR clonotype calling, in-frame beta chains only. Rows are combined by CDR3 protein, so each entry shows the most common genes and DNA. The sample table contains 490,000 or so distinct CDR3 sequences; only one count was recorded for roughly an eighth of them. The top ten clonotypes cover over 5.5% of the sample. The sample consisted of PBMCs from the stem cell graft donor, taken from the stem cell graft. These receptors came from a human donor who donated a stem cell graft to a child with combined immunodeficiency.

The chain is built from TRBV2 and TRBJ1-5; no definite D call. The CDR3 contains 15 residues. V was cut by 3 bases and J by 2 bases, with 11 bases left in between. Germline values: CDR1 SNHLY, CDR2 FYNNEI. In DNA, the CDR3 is TGTGCCAGCAGTGAGTCGTGGGGAGGCAATCAGCCCCAGCATTTT. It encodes CASSESWGGNQPQHF.

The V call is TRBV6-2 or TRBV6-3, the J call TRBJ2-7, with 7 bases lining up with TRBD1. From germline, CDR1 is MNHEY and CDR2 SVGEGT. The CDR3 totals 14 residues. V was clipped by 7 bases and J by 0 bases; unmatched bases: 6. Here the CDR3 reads CASTLWDSSYEQYF. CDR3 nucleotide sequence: TGTGCCAGCACTTTGTGGGACAGCTCCTACGAGCAGTACTTC.

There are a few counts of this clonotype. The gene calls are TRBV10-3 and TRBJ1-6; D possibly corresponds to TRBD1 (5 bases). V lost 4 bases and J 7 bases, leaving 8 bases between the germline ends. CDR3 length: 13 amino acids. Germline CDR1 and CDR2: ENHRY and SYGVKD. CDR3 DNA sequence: TGTGCCATCAGTGCTGAGGGGAATTCACCCCTCCACTTT. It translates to CAISAEGNSPLHF.

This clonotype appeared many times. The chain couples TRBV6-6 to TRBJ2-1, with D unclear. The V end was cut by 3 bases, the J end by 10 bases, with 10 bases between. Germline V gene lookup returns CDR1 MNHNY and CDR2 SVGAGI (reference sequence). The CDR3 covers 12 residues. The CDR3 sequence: CASSYRTDEQFF. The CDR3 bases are TGTGCCAGCAGTTATCGGACGGACGAGCAGTTCTTC.

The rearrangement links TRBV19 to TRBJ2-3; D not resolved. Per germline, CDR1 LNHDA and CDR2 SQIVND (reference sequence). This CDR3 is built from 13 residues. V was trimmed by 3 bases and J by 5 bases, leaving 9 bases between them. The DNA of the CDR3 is TGTGCCAGTAGTATCGGCTATGAAGATACGCAGTATTTT. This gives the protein CASSIGYEDTQYF.

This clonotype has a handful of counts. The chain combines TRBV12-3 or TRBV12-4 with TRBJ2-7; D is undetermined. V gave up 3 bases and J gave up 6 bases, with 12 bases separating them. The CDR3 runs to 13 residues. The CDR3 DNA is TGTGCCAGCAGTTTGGGCACCCTCGCCGAGCAGTACTTC. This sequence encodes CASSLGTLAEQYF.

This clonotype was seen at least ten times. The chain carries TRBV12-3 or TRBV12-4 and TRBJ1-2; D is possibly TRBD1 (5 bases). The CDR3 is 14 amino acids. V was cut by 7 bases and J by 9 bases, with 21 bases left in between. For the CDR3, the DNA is TGTGCCAGCACTTTGGGGCGGAACCGTTGGAGCTACACCTTC. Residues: CASTLGRNRWSYTF.

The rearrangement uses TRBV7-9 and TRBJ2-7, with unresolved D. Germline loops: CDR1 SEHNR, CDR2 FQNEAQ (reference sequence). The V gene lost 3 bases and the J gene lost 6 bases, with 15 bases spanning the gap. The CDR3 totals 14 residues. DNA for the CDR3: TGTGCCAGCAGCTTTTCCCCGGTTCTCAGCGAGCAGTACTTC. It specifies CASSFSPVLSEQYF.

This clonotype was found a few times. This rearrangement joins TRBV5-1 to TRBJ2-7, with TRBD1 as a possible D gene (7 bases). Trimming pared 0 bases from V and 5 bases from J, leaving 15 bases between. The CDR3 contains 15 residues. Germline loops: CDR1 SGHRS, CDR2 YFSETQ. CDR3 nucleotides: TGCGCCAGCAGCTTGGCCCAGGGGGGTCAGGACGAGCAGTACTTC. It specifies CASSLAQGGQDEQYF.

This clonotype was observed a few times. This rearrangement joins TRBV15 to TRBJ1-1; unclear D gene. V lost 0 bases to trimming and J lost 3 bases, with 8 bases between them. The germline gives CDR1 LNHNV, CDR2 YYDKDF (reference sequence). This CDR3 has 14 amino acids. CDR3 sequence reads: CATSRDTRDTEAFF. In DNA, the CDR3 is TGTGCCACCAGCAGAGATACGCGGGACACTGAAGCTTTCTTT.

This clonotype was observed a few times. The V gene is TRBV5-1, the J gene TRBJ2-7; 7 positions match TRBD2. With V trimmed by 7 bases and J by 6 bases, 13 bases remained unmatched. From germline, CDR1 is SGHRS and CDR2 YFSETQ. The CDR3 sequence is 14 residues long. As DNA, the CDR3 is TGCGCCAGCCGCCCCAGGGTAGGGGAGGGCGAGCAGTACTTC. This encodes CASRPRVGEGEQYF.

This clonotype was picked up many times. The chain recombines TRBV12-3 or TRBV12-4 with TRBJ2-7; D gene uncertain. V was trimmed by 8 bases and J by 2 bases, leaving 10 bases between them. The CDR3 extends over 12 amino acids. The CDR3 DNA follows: TGTGCCAGCCGGCTAGAAACCTACGAGCAGTACTTC. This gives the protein CASRLETYEQYF.